Shown below are 6 T cell receptor beta chains from a single sample sequenced in a study of T-cell reconstitution after alpha-beta-depleted transplantation in children (dated by TCRdb to the mid-2010s). The treatment or condition label, read with the paper, signifies: allogeneic hematopoietic cell transplantation with graft depleted of TCRalphabeta T cells and CD19 B cells. The library was made by PCR. Data came from an Illumina HiSeq 2500. Molecular barcoding was employed in the preparation of TCR libraries, with unique molecular identifiers being used to normalize TCRbeta repertoire quantification. TCRdb passed the public sequencing reads through fastp at Q25 and MiXCR, retaining productive beta sequences. Rows are unified per CDR3 protein, each entry keeping the most common DNA and genes. Here the sample has just under 350,000 distinct CDR3 sequences; around 15% occur a single time. Jointly, the top ten make up around two fifths of the sample.

Here the sequenced sample was PBMCs, mostly from graft donor cells, taken 360 days after TCRalphabeta/CD19-depleted stem cell transplant. All receptors come from a male patient between 2 and 10 years old who had a stem cell transplant for acute lymphoblastic leukemia, so the T cells may come from the graft donor.

Only a few counts were recorded for this clonotype. This sequence joins TRBV20-1 and TRBJ1-1; D is unclear. V dropped 3 bases and J dropped 12 bases, with 20 bases sitting between them. Germline values: CDR1 DFQATT, CDR2 SNEGSKA (reference sequence). The CDR3 length is 13 residues. This CDR3 reads CSASYVRSLVTFF. CDR3 sequence (DNA): TGCAGTGCTAGTTACGTCAGATCTTTGGTGACTTTCTTT.

The J gene is TRBJ2-1, the V gene TRBV27; D call uncertain. This CDR3 is built from 12 residues. Between the trimmed V and J ends, which lost 6 bases and 9 bases, there was a span of 12 bases. Germline V CDR1 and CDR2: MNHEY, SMNVEV (reference sequence). CDR3 sequence reads: CASSSPGAEQFF. DNA for the CDR3: TGTGCCAGCAGCTCACCGGGTGCTGAGCAGTTCTTC.

In its sample, this clonotype was seen a few times. The genes are TRBV27 and TRBJ1-6; D remains unclear. Per the germline V gene, CDR1 is MNHEY and CDR2 is SMNVEV (reference sequence). The CDR3 totals 14 residues. The V gene lost 2 bases and the J gene lost 8 bases, with 10 bases spanning the gap. The CDR3 sequence is CASSLQNRDSPLHF. Written as DNA, the CDR3 is TGTGCCAGCAGTTTACAGAACCGAGATTCACCCCTCCACTTT.

Notes on this clonotype: This may stem from a read error, because a much larger clone lies one nucleotide away. This sequence joins TRBV5-1 and TRBJ2-1; 11 positions match TRBD2. V lost 0 bases, J lost 8 bases, and 4 bases stayed unmatched. This CDR3 region has 15 residues. Germline lookup yields CDR1 SGHRS and CDR2 YFSETQ. The DNA of the CDR3 is TGCGCCAGCAGCTTGGCCCTAGCGGGGGGCTATGAGCAGTTCTTC. It is translated as CASSLALAGGYEQFF.

The chain combines TRBV11-1 with TRBJ2-7; the match to TRBD1 covers 7 bases. The CDR3 consists of 18 residues. Germline V gene data show CDR1 as SGHAT and CDR2 as FQDESV (reference sequence). The J segment lost 7 bases and the V segment lost 3 bases, leaving 21 bases of the junction unmatched. CDR3 sequence reads: CASSLSPGVTGKIREQYF. The CDR3, as DNA: TGTGCCAGCAGCTTGTCCCCAGGGGTGACAGGGAAAATTCGGGAGCAGTACTTC.

The chain recombines TRBV2 with TRBJ2-1; 8 nucleotides line up with TRBD1. The CDR3 runs to 15 residues. Per germline, CDR1 SNHLY and CDR2 FYNNEI. V shed 8 bases, J shed 4 bases, and the junction held 10 bases outside the gene matches. CDR3 residues: CASDGQGRAYNEQFF. The CDR3 DNA is TGTGCCAGCGACGGACAGGGCCGAGCGTACAATGAGCAGTTCTTC.